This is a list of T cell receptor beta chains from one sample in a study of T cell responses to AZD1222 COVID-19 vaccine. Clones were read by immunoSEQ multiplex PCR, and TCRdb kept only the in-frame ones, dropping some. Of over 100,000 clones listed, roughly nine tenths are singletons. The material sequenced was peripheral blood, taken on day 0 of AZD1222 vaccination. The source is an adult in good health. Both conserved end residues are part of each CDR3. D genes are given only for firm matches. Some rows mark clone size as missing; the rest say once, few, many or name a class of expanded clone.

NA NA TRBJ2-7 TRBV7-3 CASSTTAGSSYEQYF TGTGCCAGCAGCACCACCGCAGGGAGCAGCTACGAGCAGTACTTC
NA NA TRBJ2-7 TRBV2 CASRPGVPEQYF TGTGCCAGCAGACCCGGCGTACCCGAGCAGTACTTC
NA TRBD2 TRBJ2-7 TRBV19 CASSIDLAGGMYEQYF TGTGCCAGTAGTATAGACCTAGCGGGAGGTATGTACGAGCAGTACTTC
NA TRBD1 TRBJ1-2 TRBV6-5 CASSLLPGQGGYGYTF TGTGCCAGCAGTTTACTTCCGGGACAGGGAGGCTATGGCTACACCTTC
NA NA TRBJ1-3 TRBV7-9 CASTARQGNTIYF TGTGCCAGCACCGCCCGACAGGGAAACACCATATATTTT
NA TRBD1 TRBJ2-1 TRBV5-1 CASSFRGNEQFF TGCGCCAGCAGCTTCAGGGGGAATGAGCAGTTCTTC
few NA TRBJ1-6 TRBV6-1 CASSESRAQGSPLHF TGTGCCAGCAGTGAAAGTAGGGCCCAGGGTTCACCCCTCCACTTT
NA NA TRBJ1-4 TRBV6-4 CASSEGEANGEKLFF TGTGCCAGCAGTGAAGGGGAGGCAAATGGCGAAAAACTGTTTTTT
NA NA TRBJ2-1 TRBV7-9 CASSSRGPSTDEQFF TGTGCCAGCAGCTCACGCGGGCCCTCCACTGATGAGCAGTTCTTC
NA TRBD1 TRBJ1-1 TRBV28 CASSLRDRRAFF TGTGCCAGCAGCCTCCGGGACAGAAGAGCTTTCTTT
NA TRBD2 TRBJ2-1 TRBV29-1 CSVTPQTSVYNEQFF TGCAGCGTCACTCCCCAGACTAGCGTCTACAATGAGCAGTTCTTC
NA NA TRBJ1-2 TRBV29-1 CSVGSFNYGYTF TGCAGCGTTGGCAGTTTCAACTATGGCTACACCTTC
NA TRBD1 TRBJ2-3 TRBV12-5 CASGPTGASTDTQYF TGTGCTAGTGGCCCGACAGGGGCCAGCACAGATACGCAGTATTTT
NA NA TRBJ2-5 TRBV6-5 CASSYSPGGGETQYF TGTGCCAGCAGTTACTCGCCCGGGGGCGGGGAGACCCAGTACTTC
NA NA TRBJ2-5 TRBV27 CASSRSMGSAQYF TGTGCCAGCAGTCGAAGTATGGGGTCGGCCCAGTACTTC
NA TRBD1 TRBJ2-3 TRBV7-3 CASSLMGQGAGDTQYF TGTGCCAGCAGCTTGATGGGACAGGGGGCCGGAGATACGCAGTATTTT
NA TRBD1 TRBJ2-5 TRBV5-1 CASSLEGARGETQYF TGCGCCAGCAGCTTGGAGGGGGCTCGAGGAGAGACCCAGTACTTC
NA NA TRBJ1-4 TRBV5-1 CASSLAAGGPSEKLFF TGCGCCAGCAGCTTGGCCGCGGGGGGGCCCAGTGAAAAACTGTTTTTT
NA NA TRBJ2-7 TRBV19 CASIRRRPSYEQYF TGTGCCAGTATCCGGAGGCGGCCCTCCTACGAGCAGTACTTC
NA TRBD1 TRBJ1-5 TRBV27 CASSSRQGAHQPQHF TGTGCCAGCAGCTCACGACAGGGGGCCCATCAGCCCCAGCATTTT
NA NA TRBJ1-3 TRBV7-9 CASSNPRDKYF TGTGCCAGCAGCAACCCCCGAGACAAGTATTTT
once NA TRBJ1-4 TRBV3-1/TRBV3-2 CASSPGTEKLFF TGTGCCAGCAGCCCGGGGACCGAAAAACTGTTTTTT
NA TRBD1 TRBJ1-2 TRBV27 CASRLQGGNYGYTF TGTGCCAGCAGATTACAGGGGGGGAACTATGGCTACACCTTC
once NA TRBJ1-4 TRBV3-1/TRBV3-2 CASQLGAANEKLFF TGTGCCAGTCAGCTTGGGGCCGCAAATGAAAAACTGTTTTTT
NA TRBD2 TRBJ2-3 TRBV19 CASSGGRTDTQYF TGTGCCAGTAGCGGCGGGAGAACAGATACGCAGTATTTT
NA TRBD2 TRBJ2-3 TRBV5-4 CASSPGIAGGPSSDTQYF TGTGCCAGCAGCCCAGGGATAGCGGGAGGGCCAAGCTCAGATACGCAGTATTTT
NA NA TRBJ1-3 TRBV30 CAWSVLRAAGNTIYF TGTGCCTGGAGTGTACTTAGGGCTGCTGGAAACACCATATATTTT
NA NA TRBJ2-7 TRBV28 CASGGVVDSYEQYF TGTGCCAGCGGGGGAGTCGTGGACTCCTACGAGCAGTACTTC
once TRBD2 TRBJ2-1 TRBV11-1 CASSTIGTSGKNEQFF TGTGCCAGCAGCACGATCGGGACTAGCGGGAAGAATGAGCAGTTCTTC
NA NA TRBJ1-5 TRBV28 CASSLRPPHQPQHF TGTGCCAGCAGTTTACGACCACCTCATCAGCCCCAGCATTTT
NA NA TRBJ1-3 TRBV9 CASSVGGRASGNAIYF TGTGCCAGCAGCGTTGGGGGACGGGCCTCTGGAAACGCCATATATTTT
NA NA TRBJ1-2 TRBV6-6 CASSLHTVSRNYGYTF TGTGCCAGCAGTCTTCACACGGTCAGTAGGAACTATGGCTACACCTTC
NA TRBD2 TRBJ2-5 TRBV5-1 CASSLAGTSRGETQYF TGCGCCAGCAGCTTGGCCGGGACTAGCCGTGGAGAGACCCAGTACTTC
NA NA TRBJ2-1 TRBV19 CASSIPRTESSYNEQFF TGTGCCAGTAGTATCCCCCGGACGGAAAGCTCCTACAATGAGCAGTTCTTC
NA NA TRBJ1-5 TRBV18 CASSPDGGGQPQHF TGTGCCAGCTCACCGGACGGGGGCGGTCAGCCCCAGCATTTT
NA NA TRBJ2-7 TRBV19 CASSNPKDASSYEQYF TGTGCCAGTAGTAACCCCAAGGATGCTAGCAGCTACGAGCAGTACTTC
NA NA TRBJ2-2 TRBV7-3 CASSRGRGGGELFF TGTGCCAGCAGCCGAGGGAGAGGGGGCGGGGAGCTGTTTTTT
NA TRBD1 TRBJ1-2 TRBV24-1 CATSDLTGEYGYTF TGTGCCACCAGTGATTTGACAGGGGAGTATGGCTACACCTTC
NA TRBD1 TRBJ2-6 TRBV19 CASSTLTGGASPGANVLTF TGTGCCAGTAGTACCCTAACAGGGGGCGCCTCCCCTGGGGCCAACGTCCTGACTTTC
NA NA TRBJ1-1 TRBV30 CAWSFDSRGTEAFF TGTGCCTGGAGTTTCGACAGCCGGGGCACTGAAGCTTTCTTT